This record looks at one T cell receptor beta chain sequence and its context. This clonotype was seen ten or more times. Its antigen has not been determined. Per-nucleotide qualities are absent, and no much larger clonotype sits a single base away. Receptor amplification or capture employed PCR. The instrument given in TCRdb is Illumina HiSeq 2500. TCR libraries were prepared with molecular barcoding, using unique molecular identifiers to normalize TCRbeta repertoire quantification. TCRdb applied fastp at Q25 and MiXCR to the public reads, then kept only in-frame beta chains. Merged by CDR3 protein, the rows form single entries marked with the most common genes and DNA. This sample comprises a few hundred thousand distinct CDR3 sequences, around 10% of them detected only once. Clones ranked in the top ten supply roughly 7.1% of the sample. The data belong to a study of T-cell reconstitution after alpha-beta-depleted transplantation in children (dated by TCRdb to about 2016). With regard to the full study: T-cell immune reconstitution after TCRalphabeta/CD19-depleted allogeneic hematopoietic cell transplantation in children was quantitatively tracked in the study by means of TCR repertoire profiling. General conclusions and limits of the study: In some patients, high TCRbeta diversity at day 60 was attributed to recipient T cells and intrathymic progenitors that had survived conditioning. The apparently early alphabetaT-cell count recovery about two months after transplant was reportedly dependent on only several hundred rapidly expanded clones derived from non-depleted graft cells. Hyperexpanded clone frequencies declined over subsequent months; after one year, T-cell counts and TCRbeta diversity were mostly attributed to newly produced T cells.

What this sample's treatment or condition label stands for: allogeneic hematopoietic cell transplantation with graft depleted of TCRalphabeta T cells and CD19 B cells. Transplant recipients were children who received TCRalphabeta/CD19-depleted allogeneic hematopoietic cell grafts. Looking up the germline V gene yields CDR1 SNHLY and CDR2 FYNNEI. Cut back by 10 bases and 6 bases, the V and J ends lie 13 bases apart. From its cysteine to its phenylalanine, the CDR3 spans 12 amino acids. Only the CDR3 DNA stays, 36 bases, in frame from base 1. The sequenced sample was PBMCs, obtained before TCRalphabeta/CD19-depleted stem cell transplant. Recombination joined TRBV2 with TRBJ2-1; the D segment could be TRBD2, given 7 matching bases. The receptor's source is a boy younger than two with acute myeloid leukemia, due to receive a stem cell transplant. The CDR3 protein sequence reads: CANLADSNEQFF. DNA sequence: TGTGCCAATCTAGCGGACAGCAATGAGCAGTTCTTC.